This T cell receptor (beta chain) was captured in a study of cytomegalovirus exposure and HLA in healthy donors. Study-level results: The study labeled approximately 150 TCR beta chains cytomegalovirus-associated. The study found most TCR sequences rare, yet found some public TCRs in many donors. Later, an analysis found that TCR clusters from the first cohort tended to co-occur in the roughly 110 validation repertoires. Published work reported that the classifier diagnosed cytomegalovirus status with high specificity and sensitivity.

Comments on this clone: What it binds is unknown.

In germline, CDR1 is LNHNV, CDR2 YYDKDF (reference sequence). The CDR3 has 15 residues. The V gene end was trimmed by 1 base and the J gene end by 3 bases; junction bases not matched to a gene: 2. Method: immunoSEQ multiplex PCR; TCRdb's copy keeps in-frame clones and lacks some. The sample holds 150,000 to 200,000 clones, approximately 86% seen once. The sequenced material came from PBMCs. This chain uses TRBV15 with TRBJ2-5, with 10 bases aligning to TRBD2. The source is a young man in good health and CMV-seropositive. The CDR3 region has the DNA TGTGCCACCAGCAGAGGACTAGCGGGCAAAGAGACCCAGTACTTC. It translates to CATSRGLAGKETQYF.